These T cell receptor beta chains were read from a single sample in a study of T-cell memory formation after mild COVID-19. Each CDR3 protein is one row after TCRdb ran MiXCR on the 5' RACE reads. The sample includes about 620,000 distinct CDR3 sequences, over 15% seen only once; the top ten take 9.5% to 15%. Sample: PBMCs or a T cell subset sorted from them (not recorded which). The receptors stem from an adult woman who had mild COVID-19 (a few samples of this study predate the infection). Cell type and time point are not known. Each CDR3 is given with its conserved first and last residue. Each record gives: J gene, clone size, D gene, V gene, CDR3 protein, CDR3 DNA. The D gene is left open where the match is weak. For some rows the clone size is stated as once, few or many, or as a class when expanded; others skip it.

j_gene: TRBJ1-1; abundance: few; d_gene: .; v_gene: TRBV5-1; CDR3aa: CASSFTGNEAFF; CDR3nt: TGCGCCAGCAGCTTTACAGGGAACGAAGCTTTCTTT
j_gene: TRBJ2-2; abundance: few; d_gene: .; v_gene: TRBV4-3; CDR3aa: CASSQVLLTQAGELFF; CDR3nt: TGCGCCAGCAGCCAAGTTCTACTTACTCAGGCGGGGGAGCTGTTTTTT
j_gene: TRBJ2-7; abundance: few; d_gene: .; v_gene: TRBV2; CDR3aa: CASSGDSTYEQYF; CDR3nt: TGTGCCAGCAGTGGAGACAGTACCTACGAGCAGTACTTC
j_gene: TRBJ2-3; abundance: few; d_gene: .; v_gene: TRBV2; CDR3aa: CASLRDSTDTQYF; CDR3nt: TGTGCCAGCCTTCGGGACTCAACAGATACGCAGTATTTT
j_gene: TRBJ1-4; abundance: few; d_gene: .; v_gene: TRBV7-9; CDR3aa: CASSLAGGRQEKLFF; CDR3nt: TGTGCCAGCAGCTTAGCGGGGGGGCGCCAGGAAAAACTGTTTTTT
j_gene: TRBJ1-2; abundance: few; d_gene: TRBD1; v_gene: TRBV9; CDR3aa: CASSYPGQTNYGYTF; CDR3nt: TGTGCCAGCAGCTACCCGGGACAGACTAACTATGGCTACACCTTC
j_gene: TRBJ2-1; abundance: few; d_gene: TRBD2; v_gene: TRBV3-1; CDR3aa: CASSQDPGSGSFDEQFF; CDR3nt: TGTGCCAGCAGCCAAGATCCAGGGAGCGGGAGCTTCGATGAGCAGTTCTTC
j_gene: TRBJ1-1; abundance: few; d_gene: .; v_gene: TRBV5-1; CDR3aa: CASSFQSGLNTEAFF; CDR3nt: TGCGCCAGCAGCTTTCAGTCCGGTTTGAACACTGAAGCTTTCTTT
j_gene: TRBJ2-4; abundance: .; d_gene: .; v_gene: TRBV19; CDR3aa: CASSKGMGNIAKNIQYF; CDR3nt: TGTGCCAGTAGTAAAGGCATGGGGAATATCGCCAAAAACATTCAGTACTTC
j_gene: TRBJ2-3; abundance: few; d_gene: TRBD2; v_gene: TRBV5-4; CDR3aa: CASSFGLAGGEDTQYF; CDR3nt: TGTGCCAGCAGCTTTGGACTAGCGGGGGGTGAGGATACGCAGTATTTT
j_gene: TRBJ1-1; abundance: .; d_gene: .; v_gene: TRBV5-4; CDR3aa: CASSPGDLNTEAFF; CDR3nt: TGTGCCAGCAGCCCTGGGGACTTGAACACTGAAGCTTTCTTT
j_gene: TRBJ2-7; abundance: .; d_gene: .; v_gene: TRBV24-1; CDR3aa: CATSRGSSSYEQYF; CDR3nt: TGTGCCACCAGTAGGGGGTCGAGCTCCTACGAGCAGTACTTC
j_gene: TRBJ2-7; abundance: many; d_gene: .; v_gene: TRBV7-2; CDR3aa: CASSLAPGPGYEQYF; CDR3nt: TGTGCCAGCAGCTTAGCCCCGGGACCGGGGTACGAGCAGTACTTC
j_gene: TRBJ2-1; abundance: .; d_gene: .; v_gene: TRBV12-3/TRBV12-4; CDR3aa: CASAGAGYNEQFF; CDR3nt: TGTGCCTCAGCTGGGGCTGGCTACAATGAGCAGTTCTTC
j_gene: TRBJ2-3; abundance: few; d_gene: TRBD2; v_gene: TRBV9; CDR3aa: CARRGLVTDTQYF; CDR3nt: TGTGCCAGGAGGGGACTAGTCACAGATACGCAGTATTTT
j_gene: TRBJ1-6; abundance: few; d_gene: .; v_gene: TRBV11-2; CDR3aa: CASSSGRYTNSPLHF; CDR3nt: TGTGCCAGCAGCTCCGGGCGGTACACCAATTCACCCCTCCACTTT
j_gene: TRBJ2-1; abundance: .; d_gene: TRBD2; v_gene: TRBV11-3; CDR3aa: CASSLDFLAGVFNEQFF; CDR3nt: TGTGCCAGCAGCTTAGACTTCCTAGCGGGAGTGTTTAATGAGCAGTTCTTC
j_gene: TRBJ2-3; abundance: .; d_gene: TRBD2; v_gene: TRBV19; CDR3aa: CASSFLPAGGQLDTQYF; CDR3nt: TGTGCCAGTAGTTTCCTTCCGGCGGGGGGGCAGCTGGATACGCAGTATTTT
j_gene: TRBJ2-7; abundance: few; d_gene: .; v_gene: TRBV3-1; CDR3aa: CASSQERGIGEQYF; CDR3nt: TGTGCCAGCAGCCAAGAAAGAGGGATAGGCGAGCAGTACTTC
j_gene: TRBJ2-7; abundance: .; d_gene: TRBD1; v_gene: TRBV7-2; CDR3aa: CASSWSGQLGEQYF; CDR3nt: TGTGCCAGCAGCTGGTCGGGACAGTTAGGCGAGCAGTACTTC
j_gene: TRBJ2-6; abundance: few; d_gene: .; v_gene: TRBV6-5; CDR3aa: CASSYGQPGANVLTF; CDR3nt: TGTGCCAGCAGTTACGGACAGCCTGGGGCCAACGTCCTGACTTTC
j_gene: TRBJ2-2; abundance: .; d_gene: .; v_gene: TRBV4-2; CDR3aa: CASSQGGGSKTGELFF; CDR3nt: TGTGCCAGCAGCCAGGGCGGCGGCTCGAAGACCGGGGAGCTGTTTTTT
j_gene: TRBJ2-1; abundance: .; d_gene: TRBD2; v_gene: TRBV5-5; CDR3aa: CASRFGLAAYNEQFF; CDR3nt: TGTGCCAGCAGATTCGGACTAGCAGCCTACAATGAGCAGTTCTTC
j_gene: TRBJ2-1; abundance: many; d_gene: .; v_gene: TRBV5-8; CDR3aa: CASSLVRGPYNEQFF; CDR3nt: TGTGCCAGCAGCTTGGTCAGGGGCCCCTACAATGAGCAGTTCTTC
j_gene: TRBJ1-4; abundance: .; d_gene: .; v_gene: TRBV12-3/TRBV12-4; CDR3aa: CASRQTATREKLFF; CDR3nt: TGTGCCAGCAGGCAGACGGCCACGCGTGAAAAACTGTTTTTT
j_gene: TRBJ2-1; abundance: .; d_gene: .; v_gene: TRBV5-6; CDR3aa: CASSLGPSLYNEQFF; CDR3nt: TGTGCCAGCAGCTTAGGACCGAGTCTCTACAATGAGCAGTTCTTC
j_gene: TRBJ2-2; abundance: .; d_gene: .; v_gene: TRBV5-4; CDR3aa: CASRVAGTNTGELFF; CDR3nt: TGTGCCAGCAGGGTCGCCGGGACGAACACCGGGGAGCTGTTTTTT
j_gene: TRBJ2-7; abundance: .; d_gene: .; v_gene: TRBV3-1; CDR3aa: CASSQYHYYEQYF; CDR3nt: TGTGCCAGCAGCCAATATCACTATTACGAGCAGTACTTC
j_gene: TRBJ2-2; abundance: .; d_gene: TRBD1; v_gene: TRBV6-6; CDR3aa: CASRDRGRREELFF; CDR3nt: TGTGCCAGCAGAGACAGGGGGCGCCGCGAGGAGCTGTTTTTT
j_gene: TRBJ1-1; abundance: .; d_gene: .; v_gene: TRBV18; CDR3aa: CASSPLSGVENTEAFF; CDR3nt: TGTGCCAGCTCACCACTATCCGGGGTCGAGAACACTGAAGCTTTCTTT
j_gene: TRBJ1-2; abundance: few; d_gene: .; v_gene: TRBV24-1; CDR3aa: CATSEKTGDGYTF; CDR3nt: TGTGCCACCAGTGAAAAAACAGGAGATGGCTACACCTTC
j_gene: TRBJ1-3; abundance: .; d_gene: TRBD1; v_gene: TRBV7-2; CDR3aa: CASSGQGAGNTIYF; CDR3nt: TGTGCCAGCAGCGGACAGGGGGCGGGAAACACCATATATTTT
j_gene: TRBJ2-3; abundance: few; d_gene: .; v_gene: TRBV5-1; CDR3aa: CASSLARTTFTDTQYF; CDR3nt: TGCGCCAGCAGCTTGGCCCGGACGACATTCACAGATACGCAGTATTTT